This paragraph reports one TCR beta chain. This specimen belongs to a study of cytotoxic CD8 clonotypes in ibrutinib-treated CLL. TCRdb's copy holds only in-frame clones and misses some; the assay was immunoSEQ multiplex PCR. The sample records 60,000 to 75,000 clones, approximately 90% being singletons. The CDR3 extends over 16 amino acids. Germline trimming cut 2 bases from V and 2 bases from J; bases unmatched to any gene: 4. Germline V gene sequence: CDR1 ENHRY, CDR2 SYGVKD. This receptor was obtained from a human donor with chronic lymphocytic leukemia. The chain is built from TRBV10-3 and TRBJ2-1; TRBD1 aligns across 9 bases. The sequenced sample was PBMCs, obtained after 12 months of ibrutinib treatment. As DNA, the CDR3 is TGTGCCATCAGTGAGAGGGACAGGGTTCCCTACAATGAGCAGTTCTTC. This translates into CAISERDRVPYNEQFF.